This TCR beta chain originates from a study of T cell clonality in common variable immunodeficiency. This CDR3 is 15 amino acids long. CDR1 PRHDT and CDR2 FYEKMQ come from the germline V gene (reference sequence). Data came from immunoSEQ multiplex PCR; TCRdb stores just in-frame clones and leaves some out. Observed in the sample are some 52,000 clones, none of them singletons. Concerning this clone: The read ends 3 residues shy of where the CDR3 ends; the end is completed using the germline J gene.

This chain links TRBV13 with TRBJ1-2; D not certain. Sequencing was done on a sample of peripheral blood mononuclear cells. The receptor comes from a person aged 18-70 years in good health. The DNA read from the CDR3 is TGTGCCAGCAGCCCAAGGGCTAGCGTAAAGAATGAC. It codes for CASSPRASVKND. The whole CDR3 is CASSPRASVKNDYTF.